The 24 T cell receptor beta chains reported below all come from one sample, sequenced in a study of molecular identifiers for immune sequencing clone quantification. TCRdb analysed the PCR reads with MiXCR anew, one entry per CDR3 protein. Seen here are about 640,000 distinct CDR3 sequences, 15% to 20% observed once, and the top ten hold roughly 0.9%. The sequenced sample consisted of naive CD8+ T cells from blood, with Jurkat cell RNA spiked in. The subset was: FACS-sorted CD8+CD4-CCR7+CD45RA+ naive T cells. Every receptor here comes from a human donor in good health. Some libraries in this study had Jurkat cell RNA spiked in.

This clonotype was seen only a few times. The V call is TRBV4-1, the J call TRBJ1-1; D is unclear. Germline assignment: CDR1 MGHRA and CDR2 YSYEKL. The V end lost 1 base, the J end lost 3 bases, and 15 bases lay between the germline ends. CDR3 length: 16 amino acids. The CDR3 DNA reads TGCGCCAGCAGCCAAGGGGTAGGTCAGTGGGACACTGAAGCTTTCTTT. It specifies CASSQGVGQWDTEAFF.

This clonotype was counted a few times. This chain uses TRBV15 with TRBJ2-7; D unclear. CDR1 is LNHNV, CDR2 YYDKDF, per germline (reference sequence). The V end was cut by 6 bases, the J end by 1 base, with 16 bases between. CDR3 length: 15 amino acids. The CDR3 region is CATRNDRQGSYEQYF. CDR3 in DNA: TGTGCCACCAGAAACGACCGTCAAGGGTCCTACGAGCAGTACTTC.

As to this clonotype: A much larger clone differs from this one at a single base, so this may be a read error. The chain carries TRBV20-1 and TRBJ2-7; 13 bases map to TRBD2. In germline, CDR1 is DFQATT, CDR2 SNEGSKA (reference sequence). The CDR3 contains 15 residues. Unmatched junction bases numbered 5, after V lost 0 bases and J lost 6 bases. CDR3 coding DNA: TGCAGTGCTAGAGAGGGGACTAGCGGGATCTGCGAGCAGTACTTC. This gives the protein CSAREGTSGICEQYF.

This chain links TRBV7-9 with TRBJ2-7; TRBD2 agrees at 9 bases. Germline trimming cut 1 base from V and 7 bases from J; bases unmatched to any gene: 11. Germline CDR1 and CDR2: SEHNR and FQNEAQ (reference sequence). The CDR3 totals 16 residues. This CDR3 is CASSLGRERGVSEQYF. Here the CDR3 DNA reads TGTGCCAGCAGCTTAGGTCGGGAGCGGGGGGTGAGTGAGCAGTACTTC.

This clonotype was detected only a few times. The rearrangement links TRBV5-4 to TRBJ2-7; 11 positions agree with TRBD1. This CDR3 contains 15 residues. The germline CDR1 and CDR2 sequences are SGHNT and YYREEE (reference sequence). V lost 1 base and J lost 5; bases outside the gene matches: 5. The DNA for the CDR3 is TGTGCCAGCAGCTTGACGGGACAGGGGGTACACGAGCAGTACTTC. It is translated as CASSLTGQGVHEQYF.

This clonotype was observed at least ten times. The CDR3: CASRAGTEETQYF. The CDR3 DNA is TGTGCCAGCAGAGCCGGGACAGAAGAGACCCAGTACTTC. V gene TRBV7-9 combines with J gene TRBJ2-5, with 7 bases aligning to TRBD1. CDR3 length: 13 residues. CDR1 SEHNR and CDR2 FQNEAQ come from the germline V gene (reference sequence). Trimming removed 6 bases from V and 3 bases from J; junction bases left unmatched: 4.

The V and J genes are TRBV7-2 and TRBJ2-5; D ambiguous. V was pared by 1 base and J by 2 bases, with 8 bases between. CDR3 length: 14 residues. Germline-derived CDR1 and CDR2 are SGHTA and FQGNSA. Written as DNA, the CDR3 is TGTGCCAGCAGCTTAGGGTCGGAACAAGAGACCCAGTACTTC. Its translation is CASSLGSEQETQYF.

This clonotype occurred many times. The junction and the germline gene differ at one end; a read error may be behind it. The CDR3 is CASSQDSGTEAFF. CDR3 bases: TGTGCCAGCAGCCAAGACTCGGGGACTGAAGCTTTCTTT. V is TRBV4-3 and J is TRBJ1-1; D gene uncertain. The length of the CDR3 is 13 residues. Germline lookup yields CDR1 LGHNA and CDR2 YSLEER.

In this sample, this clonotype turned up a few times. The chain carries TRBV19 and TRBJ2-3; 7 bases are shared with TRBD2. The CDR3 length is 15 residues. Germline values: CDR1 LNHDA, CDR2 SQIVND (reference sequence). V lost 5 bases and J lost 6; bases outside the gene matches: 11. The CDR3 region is CASSVGLTPMDTQYF. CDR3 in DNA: TGTGCCAGTAGTGTGGGACTAACCCCGATGGATACGCAGTATTTT.

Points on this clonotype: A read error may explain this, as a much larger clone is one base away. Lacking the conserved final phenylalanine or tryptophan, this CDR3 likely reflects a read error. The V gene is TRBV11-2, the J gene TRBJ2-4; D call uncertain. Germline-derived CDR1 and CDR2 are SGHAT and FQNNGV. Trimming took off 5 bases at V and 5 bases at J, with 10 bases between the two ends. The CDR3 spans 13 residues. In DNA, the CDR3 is TGTGCCAGCAGCCCTACCTTAGAAAACATTCAGTACCTC. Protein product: CASSPTLENIQYL.

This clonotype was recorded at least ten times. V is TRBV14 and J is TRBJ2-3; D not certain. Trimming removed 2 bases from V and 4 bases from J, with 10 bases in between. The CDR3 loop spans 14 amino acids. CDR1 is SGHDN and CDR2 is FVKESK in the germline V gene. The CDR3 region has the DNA TGTGCCAGCAGCCAAAGGAACTCGGCAGATACGCAGTATTTT. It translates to CASSQRNSADTQYF.

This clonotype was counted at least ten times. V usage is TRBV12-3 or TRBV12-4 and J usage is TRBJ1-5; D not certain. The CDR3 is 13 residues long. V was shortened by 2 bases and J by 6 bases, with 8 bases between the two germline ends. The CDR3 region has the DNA TGTGCCAGCAGTTTAAACGGTGGTCAGCCCCAGCATTTT. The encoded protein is CASSLNGGQPQHF.

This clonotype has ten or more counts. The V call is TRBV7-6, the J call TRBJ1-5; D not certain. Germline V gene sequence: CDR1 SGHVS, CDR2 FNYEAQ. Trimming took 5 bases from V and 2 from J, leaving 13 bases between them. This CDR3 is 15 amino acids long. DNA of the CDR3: TGTGCCAGCAGCATCCGGGATTCCGGCAATCAGCCCCAGCATTTT. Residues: CASSIRDSGNQPQHF.

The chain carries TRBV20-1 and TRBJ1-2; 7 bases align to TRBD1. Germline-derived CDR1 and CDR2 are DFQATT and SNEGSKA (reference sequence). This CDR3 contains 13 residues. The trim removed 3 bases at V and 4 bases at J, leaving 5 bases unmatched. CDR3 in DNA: TGCAGTGCTAGTGCCGGGACAGCCTATGGCTACACCTTC. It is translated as CSASAGTAYGYTF.

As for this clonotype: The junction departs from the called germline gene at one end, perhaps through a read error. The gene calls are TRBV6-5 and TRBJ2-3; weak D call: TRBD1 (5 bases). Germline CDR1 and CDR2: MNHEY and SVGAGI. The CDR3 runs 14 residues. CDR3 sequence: CAGSFRGSTDTQYF. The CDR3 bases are TGTGCCGGCAGTTTTAGGGGTAGCACAGATACGCAGTATTTT.

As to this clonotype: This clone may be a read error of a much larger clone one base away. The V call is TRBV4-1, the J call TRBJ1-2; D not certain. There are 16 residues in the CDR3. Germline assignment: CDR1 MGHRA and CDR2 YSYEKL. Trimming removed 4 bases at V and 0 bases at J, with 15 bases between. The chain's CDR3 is CASSPSMERANYGYTF. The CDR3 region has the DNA TGCGCCAGCAGCCCTTCGATGGAGCGAGCTAACTATGGCTACACCTTC.

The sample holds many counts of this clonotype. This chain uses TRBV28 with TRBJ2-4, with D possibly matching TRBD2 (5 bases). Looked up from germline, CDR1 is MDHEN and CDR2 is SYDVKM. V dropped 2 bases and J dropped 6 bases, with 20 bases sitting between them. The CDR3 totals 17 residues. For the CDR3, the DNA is TGTGCCAGCAGTTTAGGTCCTTTTACTAGTAACGGAAACATTCAGTACTTC. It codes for CASSLGPFTSNGNIQYF.

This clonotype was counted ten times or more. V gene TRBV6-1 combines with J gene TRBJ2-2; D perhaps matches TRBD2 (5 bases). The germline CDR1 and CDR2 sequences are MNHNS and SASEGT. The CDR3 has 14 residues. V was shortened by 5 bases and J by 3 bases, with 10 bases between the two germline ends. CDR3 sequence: CASSPRAYTGELFF. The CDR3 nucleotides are TGTGCCAGCAGTCCGAGGGCTTACACCGGGGAGCTGTTTTTT.

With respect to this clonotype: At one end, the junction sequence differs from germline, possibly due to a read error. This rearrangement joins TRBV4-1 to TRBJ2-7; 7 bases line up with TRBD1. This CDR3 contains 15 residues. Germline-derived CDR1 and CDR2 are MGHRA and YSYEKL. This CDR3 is CASSQTTGTPYEQSF. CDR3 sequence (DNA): TGCGCCAGCAGCCAAACGACAGGGACCCCCTACGAGCAGTCCTTC.

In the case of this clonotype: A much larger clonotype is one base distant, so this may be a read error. The CDR3: CATSKERLNEQFF. The CDR3, as DNA: TGTGCCACCAGTAAAGAAAGACTCAATGAGCAGTTCTTC. V gene TRBV15 combines with J gene TRBJ2-1; D ambiguous. The CDR3 covers 13 residues. Germline V CDR1 and CDR2: LNHNV, YYDKDF (reference sequence). V was trimmed by 6 bases and J by 6 bases, leaving 12 bases between them.

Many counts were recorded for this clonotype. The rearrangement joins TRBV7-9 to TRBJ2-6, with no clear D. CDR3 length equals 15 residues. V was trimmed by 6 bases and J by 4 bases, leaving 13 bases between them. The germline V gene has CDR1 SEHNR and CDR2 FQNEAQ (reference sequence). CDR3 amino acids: CASRPVGAGANVLTF. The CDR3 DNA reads TGTGCCAGCAGGCCTGTGGGCGCGGGGGCCAACGTCCTGACTTTC.

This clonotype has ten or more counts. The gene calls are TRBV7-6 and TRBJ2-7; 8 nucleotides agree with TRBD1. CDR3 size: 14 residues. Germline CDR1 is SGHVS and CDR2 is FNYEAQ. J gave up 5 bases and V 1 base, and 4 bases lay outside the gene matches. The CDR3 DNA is TGTGCCAGCAGCTTAGGGACAGGGTTCGACGAGCAGTACTTC. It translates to CASSLGTGFDEQYF.

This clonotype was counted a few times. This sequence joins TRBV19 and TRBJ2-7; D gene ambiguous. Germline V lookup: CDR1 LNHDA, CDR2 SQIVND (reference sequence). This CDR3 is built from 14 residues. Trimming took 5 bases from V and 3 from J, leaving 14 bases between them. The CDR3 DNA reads TGTGCCAGTAGTTCGGGCCGACGTCGCTACGAGCAGTACTTC. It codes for CASSSGRRRYEQYF.

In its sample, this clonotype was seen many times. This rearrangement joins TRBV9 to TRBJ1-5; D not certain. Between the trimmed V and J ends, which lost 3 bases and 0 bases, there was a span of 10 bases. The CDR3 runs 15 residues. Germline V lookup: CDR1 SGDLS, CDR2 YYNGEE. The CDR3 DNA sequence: TGTGCCAGCAGCGGGGAAGGGAATAGCAATCAGCCCCAGCATTTT. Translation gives CASSGEGNSNQPQHF.